The clone carrying this T cell receptor beta chain was counted ten times or more. The antigen is undetermined. The CDR3 length is 16 residues. CDR1 is DFQATT, CDR2 SNEGSKA, per germline (reference sequence). Trimming took 6 bases from V and 5 from J; bases not matched to a gene: 16. This record comes from a study of T-cell memory formation after mild COVID-19. Study-wide findings and caveats: CD4+ clones that contracted lay mainly in CM and EM; CD8+ ones lay in EMRA. Clones shrinking between day 15 and 85 showed a balanced CD4/CD8 split, and those that grew later tilted toward CD4+.

Employing constant-segment primers, 5'RACE generated TCR alpha and TCR beta cDNA libraries bearing sample barcodes and UMIs. In TCRdb, the 5' RACE reads were re-called with MiXCR into one record per CDR3 protein. The data show some 250,000 distinct CDR3 sequences, roughly 18% seen once. Sequenced material: PBMCs or a T cell subset sorted from them (not recorded which). The chain couples TRBV20-1 to TRBJ2-3, with TRBD2 matching over 8 bases. This TCR was recovered from a man between 18 and 35 years old who had mild COVID-19 (a few samples of this study predate the infection). Cell type and time point are not known. CDR3 sequence reads: CSASSSGGAGVDTQYF. The CDR3 coding sequence is TGCAGTGCATCCTCCTCCGGGGGGGCCGGGGTAGATACGCAGTATTTT.